This is a list of T cell receptor beta chains from one sample in a study of blood T cell repertoires in COVID-19. Data came from immunoSEQ multiplex PCR; TCRdb stores just in-frame clones and leaves some out. The sample has around 400,000 clones, over 80% seen once. Specimen: PBMCs or T cells enriched from blood (not recorded which). Receptors were obtained from a woman in her forties or fifties who had recovered from COVID-19. CDR3s leave out the opening cysteine and the closing phenylalanine or tryptophan. D genes are given only for firm matches.

V gene: TRBV25-1
J gene: TRBJ1-1
D gene: TRBD1
CDR3 protein: ASSEQDRVTEAF

V gene: TRBV6-5
J gene: TRBJ1-6
D gene: TRBD1
CDR3 protein: ASSYGKTGGNSPLH

V gene: TRBV6-5
J gene: TRBJ1-1
D gene: -
CDR3 protein: ASSSLSPTEAF

V gene: TRBV15
J gene: TRBJ1-2
D gene: -
CDR3 protein: ATSRVDWEKRPYGYT

V gene: TRBV6-5
J gene: TRBJ1-2
D gene: -
CDR3 protein: ASSYGSGRNYGYT

V gene: TRBV7-2
J gene: TRBJ1-1
D gene: -
CDR3 protein: ASSLGWQAPNTEAF

V gene: TRBV5-1
J gene: TRBJ2-3
D gene: -
CDR3 protein: ASSLVGHLQAPDTQY

V gene: TRBV6-5
J gene: TRBJ1-2
D gene: TRBD1
CDR3 protein: ASRTGQEYGYT

V gene: TRBV9
J gene: TRBJ2-4
D gene: TRBD2
CDR3 protein: ASSSGRVDIQY

V gene: TRBV5-4
J gene: TRBJ1-1
D gene: -
CDR3 protein: ASSLSDRSMNTEAF

V gene: TRBV6-5
J gene: TRBJ1-2
D gene: -
CDR3 protein: ASRTDSFYGYT

V gene: TRBV5-1
J gene: TRBJ2-5
D gene: -
CDR3 protein: ASSSFSGEEQETQY

V gene: TRBV6-5
J gene: TRBJ1-2
D gene: -
CDR3 protein: ASRLQGFGYT

V gene: TRBV6-5
J gene: TRBJ2-7
D gene: -
CDR3 protein: ASFGGYEQY

V gene: TRBV5-1
J gene: TRBJ2-3
D gene: TRBD2
CDR3 protein: ASRLTSGGIPPTQY

V gene: TRBV7-2
J gene: TRBJ2-2
D gene: -
CDR3 protein: ASSFTSTWSGELF

V gene: TRBV7-2
J gene: TRBJ1-2
D gene: -
CDR3 protein: ASSPRVLHHGYT

V gene: TRBV7-2
J gene: TRBJ1-1
D gene: -
CDR3 protein: ASSFRWNTEAF

V gene: TRBV29-1
J gene: TRBJ2-1
D gene: -
CDR3 protein: SVVGRAHYNEQF

V gene: TRBV9
J gene: TRBJ2-7
D gene: -
CDR3 protein: ASSVGIESSYEQY

V gene: TRBV10-2
J gene: TRBJ1-5
D gene: -
CDR3 protein: ASSVSGERPQH

V gene: TRBV4-3
J gene: TRBJ2-4
D gene: -
CDR3 protein: ASSPQPETRIQY

V gene: TRBV5-4
J gene: TRBJ1-2
D gene: TRBD1
CDR3 protein: ASSREGQANYGYT

V gene: TRBV5-1
J gene: TRBJ1-4
D gene: -
CDR3 protein: ASSLYPTNEKLF

V gene: TRBV27
J gene: TRBJ2-2
D gene: -
CDR3 protein: ASSLTANTGELF

V gene: TRBV5-1
J gene: TRBJ1-2
D gene: -
CDR3 protein: ASSLTLDRKNNYGYT

V gene: TRBV7-8
J gene: TRBJ2-1
D gene: TRBD2
CDR3 protein: ASSLTSGTYNEQF

V gene: TRBV30
J gene: TRBJ1-2
D gene: TRBD1
CDR3 protein: ALDRGNYGYT

V gene: TRBV14
J gene: TRBJ1-2
D gene: -
CDR3 protein: ASSQGRQANYGYT

V gene: TRBV21-1
J gene: TRBJ1-1
D gene: -
CDR3 protein: ASTGWNTEAF

V gene: TRBV5-1
J gene: TRBJ2-5
D gene: -
CDR3 protein: ASSLDWGILMGETQY

V gene: TRBV7-2
J gene: TRBJ2-7
D gene: -
CDR3 protein: ASSLRVGGTDEQY

V gene: TRBV5-1
J gene: TRBJ1-3
D gene: TRBD1
CDR3 protein: ASSPGTGGNTIY

V gene: TRBV5-1
J gene: TRBJ2-1
D gene: TRBD2
CDR3 protein: ASSLVWRGTSRTTYNEQF

V gene: TRBV19
J gene: TRBJ1-6
D gene: -
CDR3 protein: ASSYYPTGSSSYNSPLH

V gene: TRBV2
J gene: TRBJ1-5
D gene: TRBD1
CDR3 protein: ASSILGTGSQPQH

V gene: TRBV30
J gene: TRBJ1-2
D gene: -
CDR3 protein: ALKGLIIGGYT

V gene: TRBV19
J gene: TRBJ2-1
D gene: TRBD2
CDR3 protein: ASGTIPGLVIYEQF

V gene: TRBV7-9
J gene: TRBJ2-5
D gene: TRBD2
CDR3 protein: ASSSRGGIETQY

V gene: TRBV28
J gene: TRBJ1-5
D gene: -
CDR3 protein: ASSLTRNQPQH

V gene: TRBV19
J gene: TRBJ2-2
D gene: -
CDR3 protein: ASSRQGGADTGELF

V gene: TRBV6-4
J gene: TRBJ1-5
D gene: -
CDR3 protein: ASSTLRGGFGEPQH

V gene: TRBV11-2
J gene: TRBJ1-1
D gene: TRBD1
CDR3 protein: ASSLGYRGPSPAF

V gene: TRBV4-3
J gene: TRBJ2-3
D gene: TRBD2
CDR3 protein: ASSQEQAGGPDTQY

V gene: TRBV25-1
J gene: TRBJ2-5
D gene: -
CDR3 protein: ASSPPTSQETQY

V gene: TRBV7-2
J gene: TRBJ1-1
D gene: -
CDR3 protein: ASRLGLGAGTEAF